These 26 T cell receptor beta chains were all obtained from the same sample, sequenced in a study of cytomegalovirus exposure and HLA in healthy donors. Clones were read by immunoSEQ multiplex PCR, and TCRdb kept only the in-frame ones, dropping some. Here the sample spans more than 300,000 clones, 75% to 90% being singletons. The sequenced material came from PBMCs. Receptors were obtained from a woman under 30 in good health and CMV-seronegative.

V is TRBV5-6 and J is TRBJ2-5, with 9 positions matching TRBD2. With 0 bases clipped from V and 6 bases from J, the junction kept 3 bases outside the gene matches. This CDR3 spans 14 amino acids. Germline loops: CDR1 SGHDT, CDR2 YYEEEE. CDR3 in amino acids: CASSLVAGEQTQYF. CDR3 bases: TGTGCCAGCAGCTTGGTAGCGGGGGAACAGACCCAGTACTTC.

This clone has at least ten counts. This chain's CDR3 is CASSKVLIEGQYF. CDR3 nucleotide sequence: TGTGCCAGCAGCAAAGTATTGATCGAGGGTCAGTACTTC. The rearrangement joins TRBV21-1 to TRBJ2-4; TRBD2, the D gene given by the table, was not confirmed from the DNA. TRBV21-1 is reported as a pseudogene. The CDR3 has 13 amino acids.

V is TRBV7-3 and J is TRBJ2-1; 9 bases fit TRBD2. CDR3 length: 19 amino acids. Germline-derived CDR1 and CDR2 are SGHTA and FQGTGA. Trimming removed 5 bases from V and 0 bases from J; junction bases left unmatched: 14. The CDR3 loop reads CASSIRRGSGSTSYNEQFF. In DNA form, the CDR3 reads TGTGCCAGCAGCATTCGACGTGGTAGCGGGAGTACCTCCTACAATGAGCAGTTCTTC.

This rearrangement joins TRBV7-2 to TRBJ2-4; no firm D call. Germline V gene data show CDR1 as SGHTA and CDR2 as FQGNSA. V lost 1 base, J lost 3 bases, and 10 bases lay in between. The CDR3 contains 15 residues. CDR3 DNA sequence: TGTGCCAGCAGCTTAGAGCCAATGAGCAAAAACATTCAGTACTTC. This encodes CASSLEPMSKNIQYF.

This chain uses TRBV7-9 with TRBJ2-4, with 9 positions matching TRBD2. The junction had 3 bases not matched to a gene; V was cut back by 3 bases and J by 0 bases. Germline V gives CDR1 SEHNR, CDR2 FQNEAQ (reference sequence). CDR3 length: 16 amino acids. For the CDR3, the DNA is TGTGCCAGCAGCTTCTTAGCGGGGGTAGCCAAAAACATTCAGTACTTC. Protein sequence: CASSFLAGVAKNIQYF. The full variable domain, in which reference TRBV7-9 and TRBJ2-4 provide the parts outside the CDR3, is DTGVSQNPRHKITKRGQNVTFRCDPISEHNRLYWYRQTLGQGPEFLTYFQNEAQLEKSRLLSDRFSAERPKGSFSTLEIQRTEQGDSAMYLCASSFLAGVAKNIQYFGAGTRLSVL.

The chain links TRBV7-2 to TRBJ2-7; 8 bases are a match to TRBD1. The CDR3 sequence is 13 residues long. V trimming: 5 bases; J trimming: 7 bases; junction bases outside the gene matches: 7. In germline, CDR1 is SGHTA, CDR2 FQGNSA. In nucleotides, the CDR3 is TGTGCCAGCAGCCTCGGGACAGGTCTGGAGCAGTACTTC. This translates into CASSLGTGLEQYF. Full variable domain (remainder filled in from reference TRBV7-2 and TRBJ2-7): GAGVSQSPSNKVTEKGKDVELRCDPISGHTALYWYRQSLGQGLEFLIYFQGNSAPDKSGLPSDRFSAERTGGSVSTLTIQRTQQEDSAVYLCASSLGTGLEQYFGPGTRLTVT.

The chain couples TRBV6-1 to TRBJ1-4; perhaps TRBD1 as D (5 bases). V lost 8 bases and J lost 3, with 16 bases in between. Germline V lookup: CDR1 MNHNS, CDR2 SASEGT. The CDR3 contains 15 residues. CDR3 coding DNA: TGTGCCAGCGGGGGGTTTGGTCTAGCTAATGAAAAACTGTTTTTT. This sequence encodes CASGGFGLANEKLFF.

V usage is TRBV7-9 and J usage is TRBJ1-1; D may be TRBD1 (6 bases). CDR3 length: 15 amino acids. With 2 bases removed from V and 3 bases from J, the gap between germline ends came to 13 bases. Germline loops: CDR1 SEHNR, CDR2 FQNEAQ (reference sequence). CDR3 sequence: CASSLLGGPDTEAFF. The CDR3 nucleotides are TGTGCCAGCAGCTTATTGGGGGGGCCAGACACTGAAGCTTTCTTT.

DNA for the CDR3: TGTGCCAGTAGTCCTGCTCGGGACAGGGTCCTCTACGAGCAGTACTTC. Protein product: CASSPARDRVLYEQYF. V usage is TRBV19 and J usage is TRBJ2-7, with 9 bases lining up with TRBD1. The CDR3 extends over 16 amino acids. J lost 3 bases, V lost 5 bases, and 11 bases had no gene match. The germline gives CDR1 LNHDA, CDR2 SQIVND (reference sequence).

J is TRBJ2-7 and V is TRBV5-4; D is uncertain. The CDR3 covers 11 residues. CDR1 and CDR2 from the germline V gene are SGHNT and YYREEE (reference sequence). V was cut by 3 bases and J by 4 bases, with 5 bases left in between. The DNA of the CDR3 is TGTGCCAGCAGCTCTGAGTACGAGCAGTACTTC. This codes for CASSSEYEQYF.

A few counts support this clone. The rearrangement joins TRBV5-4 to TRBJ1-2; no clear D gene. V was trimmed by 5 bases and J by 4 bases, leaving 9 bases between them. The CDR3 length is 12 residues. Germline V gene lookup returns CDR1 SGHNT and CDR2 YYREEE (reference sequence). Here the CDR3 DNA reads TGTGCCAGCAGTTCATCAGGCTATGGCTACACCTTC. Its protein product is CASSSSGYGYTF. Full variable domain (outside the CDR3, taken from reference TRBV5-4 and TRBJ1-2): ETGVTQSPTHLIKTRGQQVTLRCSSQSGHNTVSWYQQALGQGPQFIFQYYREEENGRGNFPPRFSGLQFPNYSSELNVNALELDDSALYLCASSSSGYGYTFGSGTRLTVV.

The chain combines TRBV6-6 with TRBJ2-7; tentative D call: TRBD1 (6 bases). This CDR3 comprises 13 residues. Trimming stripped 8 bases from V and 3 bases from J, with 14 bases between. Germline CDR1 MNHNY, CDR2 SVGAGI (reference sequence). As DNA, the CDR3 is TGTGCCAGCCGAGGACAGAACTTCTACGAGCAGTACTTC. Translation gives CASRGQNFYEQYF.

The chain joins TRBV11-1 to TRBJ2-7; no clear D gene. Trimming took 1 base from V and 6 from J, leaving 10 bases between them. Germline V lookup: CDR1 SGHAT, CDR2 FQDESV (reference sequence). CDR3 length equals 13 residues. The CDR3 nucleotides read TGTGCCAGCAGCTTAGGTTCTAGAGGCGAGCAGTACTTC. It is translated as CASSLGSRGEQYF.

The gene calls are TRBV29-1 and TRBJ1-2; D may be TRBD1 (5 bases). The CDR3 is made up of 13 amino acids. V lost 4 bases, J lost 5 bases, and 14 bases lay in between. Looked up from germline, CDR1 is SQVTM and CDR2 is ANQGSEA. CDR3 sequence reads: CSVVGGEVYGYTF. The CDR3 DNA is TGCAGCGTTGTGGGGGGGGAGGTTTATGGCTACACCTTC.

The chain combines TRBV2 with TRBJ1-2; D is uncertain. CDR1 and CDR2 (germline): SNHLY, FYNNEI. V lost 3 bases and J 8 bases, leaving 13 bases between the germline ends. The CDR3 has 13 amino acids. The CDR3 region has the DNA TGTGCCAGCAGTGAGGAGGGATCTTTCGGCTACACCTTC. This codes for CASSEEGSFGYTF.

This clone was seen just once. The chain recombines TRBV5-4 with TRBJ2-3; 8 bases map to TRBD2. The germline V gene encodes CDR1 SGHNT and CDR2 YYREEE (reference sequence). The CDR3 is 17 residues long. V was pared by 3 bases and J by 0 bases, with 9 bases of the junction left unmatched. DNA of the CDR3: TGTGCCAGCAGCTCGACGGGAGGGCCGTTTAGCACAGATACGCAGTATTTT. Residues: CASSSTGGPFSTDTQYF.

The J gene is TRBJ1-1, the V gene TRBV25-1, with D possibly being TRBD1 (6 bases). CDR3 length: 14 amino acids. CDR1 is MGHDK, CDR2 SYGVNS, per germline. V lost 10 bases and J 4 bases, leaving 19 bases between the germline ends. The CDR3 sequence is CATYPQGIATEAFF. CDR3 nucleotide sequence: TGTGCCACCTATCCACAGGGAATCGCCACTGAAGCTTTCTTT.

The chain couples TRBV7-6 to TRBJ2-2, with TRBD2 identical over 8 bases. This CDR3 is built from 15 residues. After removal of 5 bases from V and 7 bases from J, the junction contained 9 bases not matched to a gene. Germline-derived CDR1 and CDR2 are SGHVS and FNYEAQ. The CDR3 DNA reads TGTGCCAGCAGCCAAACCGCGGGGGGTGGCGGGGAGCTGTTTTTT. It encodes CASSQTAGGGGELFF.

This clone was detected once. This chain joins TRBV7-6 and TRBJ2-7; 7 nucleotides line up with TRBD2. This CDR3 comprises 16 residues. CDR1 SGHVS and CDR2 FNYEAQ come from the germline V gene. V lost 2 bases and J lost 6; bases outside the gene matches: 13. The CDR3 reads CASSLSGLARESEQYF. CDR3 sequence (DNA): TGTGCCAGCAGCTTATCCGGACTCGCGCGGGAGTCCGAGCAGTACTTC.

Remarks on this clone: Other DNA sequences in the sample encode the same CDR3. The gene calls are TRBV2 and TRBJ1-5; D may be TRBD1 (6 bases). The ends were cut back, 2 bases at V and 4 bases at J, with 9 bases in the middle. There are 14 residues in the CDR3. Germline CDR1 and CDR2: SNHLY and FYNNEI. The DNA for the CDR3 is TGTGCCAGCAGTGAACGGCAGGGGAATCAGCCCCAGCATTTT. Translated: CASSERQGNQPQHF.

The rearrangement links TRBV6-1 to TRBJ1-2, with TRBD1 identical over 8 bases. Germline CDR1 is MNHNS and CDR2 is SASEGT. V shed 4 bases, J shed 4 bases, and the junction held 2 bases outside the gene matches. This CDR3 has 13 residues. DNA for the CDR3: TGTGCCAGCAGTGTCGGACAGGGCTATGGCTACACCTTC. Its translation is CASSVGQGYGYTF.

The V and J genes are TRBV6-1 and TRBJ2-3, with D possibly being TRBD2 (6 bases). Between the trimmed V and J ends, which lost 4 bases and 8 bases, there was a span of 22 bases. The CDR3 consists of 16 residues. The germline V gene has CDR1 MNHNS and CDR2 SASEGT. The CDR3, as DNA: TGTGCCAGCAGTGCCGCCGGGACTCCCGGGTTCGCTACGCAGTATTTT. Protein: CASSAAGTPGFATQYF.

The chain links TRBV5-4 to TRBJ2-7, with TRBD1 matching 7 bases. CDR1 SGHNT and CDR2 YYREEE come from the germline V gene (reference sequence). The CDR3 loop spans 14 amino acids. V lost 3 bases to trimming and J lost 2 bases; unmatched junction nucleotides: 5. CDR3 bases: TGTGCCAGCAGCTCACAGGGGTTGACCTACGAGCAGTACTTC. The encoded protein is CASSSQGLTYEQYF. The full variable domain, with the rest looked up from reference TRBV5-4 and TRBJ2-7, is ETGVTQSPTHLIKTRGQQVTLRCSSQSGHNTVSWYQQALGQGPQFIFQYYREEENGRGNFPPRFSGLQFPNYSSELNVNALELDDSALYLCASSSQGLTYEQYFGPGTRLTVT.

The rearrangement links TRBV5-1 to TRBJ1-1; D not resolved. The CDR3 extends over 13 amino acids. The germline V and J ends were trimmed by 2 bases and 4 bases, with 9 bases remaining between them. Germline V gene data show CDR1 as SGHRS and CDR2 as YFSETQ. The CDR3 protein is CASSFAGSTEAFF. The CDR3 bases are TGCGCCAGCAGCTTCGCGGGTAGCACTGAAGCTTTCTTT.

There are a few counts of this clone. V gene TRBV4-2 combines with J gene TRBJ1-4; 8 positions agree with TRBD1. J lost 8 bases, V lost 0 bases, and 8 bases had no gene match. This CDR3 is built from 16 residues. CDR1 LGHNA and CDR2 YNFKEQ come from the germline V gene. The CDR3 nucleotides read TGTGCCAGCAGCCAAGATGACGGACAGGGCGGCGAAAAACTGTTTTTT. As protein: CASSQDDGQGGEKLFF.

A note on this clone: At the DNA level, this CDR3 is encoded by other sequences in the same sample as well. The CDR3 DNA reads as TGTGCCAGCAGCGCGGACAGGAGCAATGAAAAACTGTTTTTT. It encodes CASSADRSNEKLFF. This rearrangement joins TRBV7-2 to TRBJ1-4; 7 nucleotides line up with TRBD1. The CDR3 runs 14 residues. Trimming took 5 bases from V and 5 from J; bases not matched to a gene: 5. Germline values: CDR1 SGHTA, CDR2 FQGNSA.